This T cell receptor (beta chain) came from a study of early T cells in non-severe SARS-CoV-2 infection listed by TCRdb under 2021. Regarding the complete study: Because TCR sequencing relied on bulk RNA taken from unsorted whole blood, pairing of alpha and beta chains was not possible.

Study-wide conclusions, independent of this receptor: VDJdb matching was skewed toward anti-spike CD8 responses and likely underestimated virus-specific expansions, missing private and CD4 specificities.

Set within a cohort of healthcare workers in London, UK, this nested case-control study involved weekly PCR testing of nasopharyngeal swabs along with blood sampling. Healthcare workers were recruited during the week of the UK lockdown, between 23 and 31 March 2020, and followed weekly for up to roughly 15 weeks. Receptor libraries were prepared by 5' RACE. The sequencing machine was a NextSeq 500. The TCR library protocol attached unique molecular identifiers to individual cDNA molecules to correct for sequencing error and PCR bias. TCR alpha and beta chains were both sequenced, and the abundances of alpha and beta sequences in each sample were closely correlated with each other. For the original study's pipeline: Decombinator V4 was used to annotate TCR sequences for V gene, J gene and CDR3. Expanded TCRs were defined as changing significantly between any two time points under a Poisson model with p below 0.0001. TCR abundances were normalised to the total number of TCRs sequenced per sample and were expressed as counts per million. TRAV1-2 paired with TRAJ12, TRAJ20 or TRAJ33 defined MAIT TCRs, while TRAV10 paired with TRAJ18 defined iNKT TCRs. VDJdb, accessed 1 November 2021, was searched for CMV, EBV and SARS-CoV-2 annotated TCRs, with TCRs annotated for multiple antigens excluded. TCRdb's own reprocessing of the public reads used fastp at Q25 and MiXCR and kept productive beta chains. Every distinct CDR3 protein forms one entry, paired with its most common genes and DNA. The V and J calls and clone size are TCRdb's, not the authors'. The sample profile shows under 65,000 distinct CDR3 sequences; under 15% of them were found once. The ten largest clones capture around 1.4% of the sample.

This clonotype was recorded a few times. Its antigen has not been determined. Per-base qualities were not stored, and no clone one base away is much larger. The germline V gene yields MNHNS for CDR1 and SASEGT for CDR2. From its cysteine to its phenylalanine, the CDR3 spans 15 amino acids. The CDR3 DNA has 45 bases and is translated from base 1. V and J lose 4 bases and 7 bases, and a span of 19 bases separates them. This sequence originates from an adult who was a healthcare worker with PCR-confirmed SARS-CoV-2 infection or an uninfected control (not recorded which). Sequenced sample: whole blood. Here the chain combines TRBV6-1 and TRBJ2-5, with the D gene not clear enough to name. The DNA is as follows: TGTGCCAGCAGTGGTCCGGAGCGCCGTTTTAGGACCCAGTACTTC. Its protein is CASSGPERRFRTQYF.